This passage covers 30 T cell receptor beta chains from one sample sequenced in a study of T-cell memory formation after mild COVID-19. Each CDR3 protein gets one entry after TCRdb re-called the 5' RACE reads with MiXCR. The sample holds approximately 260,000 distinct CDR3 sequences, about a sixth seen once. The sequenced sample consisted of PBMCs or a T cell subset sorted from them (not recorded which). The receptor set was obtained from a man aged 18 to 30 who had mild COVID-19 (a few samples of this study predate the infection). Cell type and time point are not known.

This clonotype has a count of ten or more. The CDR3 DNA reads TGCGCCAGCAGCCAAGAAGGCAGAAACTATGGCTACACCTTC. Translated: CASSQEGRNYGYTF. This chain joins TRBV4-3 and TRBJ1-2; D is ambiguous. The germline V gene encodes CDR1 LGHNA and CDR2 YSLEER. The CDR3 has 14 residues. Deletions cut 0 bases from V and 2 bases from J, with 7 bases between.

The chain is built from TRBV28 and TRBJ2-1; tentative D call: TRBD2 (5 bases). Germline values: CDR1 MDHEN, CDR2 SYDVKM. The CDR3 sequence is 14 residues long. Trimming stripped 1 base from V and 5 bases from J, with 9 bases between. The CDR3 loop reads CASSLLAPDNEQFF. The DNA for the CDR3 is TGTGCCAGCAGTTTATTAGCGCCGGACAATGAGCAGTTCTTC.

The V call is TRBV7-2, the J call TRBJ1-3, with D perhaps TRBD1 (5 bases). V was clipped by 5 bases and J by 3 bases, with 11 bases between them. The CDR3 contains 14 residues. Germline V lookup: CDR1 SGHTA, CDR2 FQGNSA. The DNA for the CDR3 is TGTGCCAGCAGCCTAAATGGGGGTGGAAACACCATATATTTT. It encodes CASSLNGGGNTIYF. The whole variable domain, remainder taken from reference TRBV7-2 and TRBJ1-3, is GAGVSQSPSNKVTEKGKDVELRCDPISGHTALYWYRQSLGQGLEFLIYFQGNSAPDKSGLPSDRFSAERTGGSVSTLTIQRTQQEDSAVYLCASSLNGGGNTIYFGEGSWLTVV.

The V call is TRBV18, the J call TRBJ2-3; D is perhaps TRBD1 or TRBD2 (5 bases each). Germline assignment: CDR1 KGHSH and CDR2 LQKENI. This CDR3 comprises 16 residues. Trimming pared 3 bases from V and 6 bases from J, leaving 19 bases between. CDR3 nucleotides: TGTGCCAGCTCACCGATTAGTGGGACGCGCAGGGATACGCAGTATTTT. Translation gives CASSPISGTRRDTQYF.

The rearrangement links TRBV5-4 to TRBJ2-1, with a tentative D call TRBD1 (5 bases). Trimming removed 2 bases at V and 4 bases at J, with 13 bases between. The CDR3 extends over 15 amino acids. Germline loops: CDR1 SGHNT, CDR2 YYREEE (reference sequence). The CDR3 DNA reads TGTGCCAGCAGCTTATACAGGACCCTTTACAATGAGCAGTTCTTC. Translating gives CASSLYRTLYNEQFF. Together with reference TRBV5-4 and TRBJ2-1, the CDR3 gives the full variable domain: ETGVTQSPTHLIKTRGQQVTLRCSSQSGHNTVSWYQQALGQGPQFIFQYYREEENGRGNFPPRFSGLQFPNYSSELNVNALELDDSALYLCASSLYRTLYNEQFFGPGTRLTVL.

V usage is TRBV6-6 and J usage is TRBJ2-3; tentatively, D is TRBD2 (6 bases). Germline V gives CDR1 MNHNY, CDR2 SVGAGI (reference sequence). The CDR3 contains 15 residues. Trimming stripped 9 bases from V and 2 bases from J, with 18 bases between. The CDR3 DNA sequence: TGTGCCAGTACCCTTGGAGGGTGGGACACAGATACGCAGTATTTT. It codes for CASTLGGWDTDTQYF.

The V gene is TRBV6-2 or TRBV6-3, the J gene TRBJ2-3; TRBD2 might be the D (6 bases). Deletions cut 8 bases from V and 2 bases from J, with 20 bases between. CDR1 is MNHEY and CDR2 is SVGEGT in the germline V gene. The CDR3 sequence is 16 residues long. In nucleotides, the CDR3 is TGTGCCAGCGGCAGAAGGGGACTTCAGGTCACAGATACGCAGTATTTT. Translating it yields CASGRRGLQVTDTQYF.

This rearrangement joins TRBV7-9 to TRBJ2-1, with D maybe TRBD2 (5 bases). With 1 base removed from V and 3 bases from J, the gap between germline ends came to 10 bases. This CDR3 has 15 amino acids. Germline CDR1 SEHNR, CDR2 FQNEAQ (reference sequence). For the CDR3, the DNA is TGTGCCAGCAGCTTAGTCGGGGAAAGCTACAATGAGCAGTTCTTC. Amino acid sequence: CASSLVGESYNEQFF. The variable domain in full, with the rest retrieved from reference TRBV7-9 and TRBJ2-1, is DTGVSQNPRHKITKRGQNVTFRCDPISEHNRLYWYRQTLGQGPEFLTYFQNEAQLEKSRLLSDRFSAERPKGSFSTLEIQRTEQGDSAMYLCASSLVGESYNEQFFGPGTRLTVL.

Only a few counts were recorded for this clonotype. This rearrangement joins TRBV30 to TRBJ1-4, with D perhaps matching TRBD1 (6 bases). V lost 1 base to trimming and J lost 8 bases, with 17 bases between them. CDR1 is GTSNPN, CDR2 SVGIG, per germline (reference sequence). The CDR3 contains 15 residues. The CDR3 region has the DNA TGTGCCTGGAGTGGTGGGGGGCCCGGAGGGGAAAAACTGTTTTTT. This sequence encodes CAWSGGGPGGEKLFF.

The table lists this clonotype with many counts. The genes are TRBV12-3 or TRBV12-4 and TRBJ1-5; maybe TRBD1 (5 bases). Trimming took 6 bases from V and 6 from J, leaving 12 bases between them. This CDR3 region has 13 residues. The CDR3 nucleotides read TGTGCCAGCAGCCAGGGAGAAGGTCAGCCCCAGCATTTT. Translation gives CASSQGEGQPQHF.

CDR3 sequence: CASSFRQGAAEAFF. The CDR3 DNA follows: TGTGCCAGCAGCTTCAGACAGGGGGCCGCTGAAGCTTTCTTT. V usage is TRBV7-2 and J usage is TRBJ1-1; 10 bases match TRBD1. The length of the CDR3 is 14 residues. The V gene's germline CDR1 is SGHTA and CDR2 FQGNSA. Trimming took 3 bases from V and 6 from J; bases not matched to a gene: 4.

The chain joins TRBV29-1 to TRBJ1-2; possible D gene TRBD1, 5 bases. Germline V gives CDR1 SQVTM, CDR2 ANQGSEA. The CDR3 extends over 15 amino acids. V lost 0 bases and J 4 bases, leaving 15 bases between the germline ends. This chain's CDR3 is CSVEDRKGKGYGYTF. CDR3 sequence (DNA): TGCAGCGTTGAAGATAGGAAGGGGAAGGGCTATGGCTACACCTTC.

This clonotype came up a few times. J is TRBJ2-3 and V is TRBV7-9; D is undetermined. The V end lost 4 bases, the J end lost 4 bases, and 12 bases lay between the germline ends. The CDR3 is 14 amino acids. CDR1 and CDR2 from the germline V gene are SEHNR and FQNEAQ (reference sequence). CDR3 DNA sequence: TGTGCCAGCAGCTCACAAGGTCCCTCAGATACGCAGTATTTT. Translating it yields CASSSQGPSDTQYF.

The rearrangement joins TRBV12-3 or TRBV12-4 to TRBJ2-7; D gene uncertain. V lost 7 bases, J lost 0 bases, and 4 bases lay in between. The CDR3 is 11 residues long. The CDR3 DNA is TGTGCCAGCATTTTCTCCTACGAGCAGTACGTC. Protein: CASIFSYEQYV.

This clonotype came up a few times. The chain recombines TRBV2 with TRBJ2-5; 7 bases are a match to TRBD2. This CDR3 comprises 15 residues. Germline V gene data show CDR1 as SNHLY and CDR2 as FYNNEI. V shed 6 bases and J 4 bases; nucleotides not matched to a gene: 11. In DNA, the CDR3 is TGTGCCAGCAGCCCTCCCGGACTAGGAGGAGAGACCCAGTACTTC. This gives the protein CASSPPGLGGETQYF.

This clonotype appeared a few times. The chain joins TRBV6-5 to TRBJ1-4; TRBD1 agrees at 9 bases. V lost 6 bases, J lost 6 bases, and 5 bases stayed unmatched. This CDR3 spans 14 amino acids. Germline loops: CDR1 MNHEY, CDR2 SVGAGI. CDR3 coding DNA: TGTGCCAGCAGCTCGACAGGGGGACATGAAAAACTGTTTTTT. Translating gives CASSSTGGHEKLFF.

The V call is TRBV28, the J call TRBJ2-3; D is possibly TRBD1 or TRBD2 (5 bases each). Trimming pared 7 bases from V and 1 base from J, leaving 15 bases between. CDR1 and CDR2 (germline): MDHEN, SYDVKM. This CDR3 has 15 residues. The CDR3: CASTPPQGGTDTQYF. DNA for the CDR3: TGTGCCAGCACCCCACCCCAGGGAGGCACAGATACGCAGTATTTT.

J is TRBJ1-1 and V is TRBV20-1, with 7 bases lining up with TRBD1. From germline, CDR1 is DFQATT and CDR2 SNEGSKA (reference sequence). The trim removed 4 bases at V and 8 bases at J, leaving 4 bases unmatched. The CDR3 is made up of 11 amino acids. The CDR3: CSATDREEAFF. CDR3 DNA: TGCAGTGCTACCGACAGGGAAGAAGCTTTCTTT.

The chain couples TRBV5-1 to TRBJ2-7, with D hard to call. Germline assignment: CDR1 SGHRS and CDR2 YFSETQ. The CDR3 has 12 amino acids. With 2 bases removed from V and 4 bases from J, the gap between germline ends came to 7 bases. CDR3: CASSFPGYEQYF. CDR3 nucleotide sequence: TGCGCCAGCAGCTTCCCCGGATACGAGCAGTACTTC.

This clonotype was seen repeatedly, ten times or more. The rearrangement joins TRBV29-1 to TRBJ2-1, with D maybe TRBD1 (6 bases). V was shortened by 6 bases and J by 4 bases, with 13 bases between the two germline ends. Germline V CDR1 and CDR2: SQVTM, ANQGSEA. CDR3 length equals 13 residues. Here the CDR3 DNA reads TGCAGCGTAGTAACGACAGGATACAATGAGCAGTTCTTC. Translation: CSVVTTGYNEQFF.

Only a few counts were recorded for this clonotype. An end of the junction differs from the germline gene, which may be a read error. The chain recombines TRBV7-7 with TRBJ2-3; 9 bases are a match to TRBD2. Germline CDR1 is SSHAT and CDR2 is FNYEAQ (reference sequence). This CDR3 has 15 residues. Written as DNA, the CDR3 is TGTGCTAGCAGCTCTAGCGGGGTTATCACAGATACGCAGTATTTT. Its protein product is CASSSSGVITDTQYF.

The rearrangement links TRBV5-6 to TRBJ1-5; 7 bases match TRBD1. The CDR3 covers 15 residues. The germline V gene encodes CDR1 SGHDT and CDR2 YYEEEE. The V gene end was trimmed by 3 bases and the J gene end by 3 bases; junction bases not matched to a gene: 6. This chain's CDR3 is CASSSRTGYNQPQHF. The CDR3 DNA sequence: TGTGCCAGCAGCTCGAGGACAGGATACAATCAGCCCCAGCATTTT. The full variable domain, with the rest looked up from reference TRBV5-6 and TRBJ1-5, is DAGVTQSPTHLIKTRGQQVTLRCSPKSGHDTVSWYQQALGQGPQFIFQYYEEEERQRGNFPDRFSGHQFPNYSSELNVNALLLGDSALYLCASSSRTGYNQPQHFGDGTRLSIL.

The V and J genes are TRBV10-3 and TRBJ2-3, with TRBD2 matching 10 bases. Germline values: CDR1 ENHRY, CDR2 SYGVKD. CDR3 size: 16 residues. Trimming at V came to 3 bases and at J to 5 bases, leaving 8 bases not matched to a gene. This CDR3 reads CAISDGVSGGRDTQYF. DNA of the CDR3: TGTGCCATCAGTGATGGAGTTAGCGGGGGGCGAGATACGCAGTATTTT.

In its sample, this clonotype was seen a few times. The rearrangement uses TRBV6-2 or TRBV6-3 and TRBJ2-3; D gene unclear. The germline V gene encodes CDR1 MNHEY and CDR2 SVGEGT. V dropped 2 bases and J dropped 2 bases, with 11 bases sitting between them. This CDR3 spans 15 amino acids. The DNA of the CDR3 is TGTGCCAGCAGTTACGATGGAGCGTCCACAGATACGCAGTATTTT. The encoded protein is CASSYDGASTDTQYF.

This clonotype was picked up a small number of times. The chain carries TRBV9 and TRBJ2-1; possibly TRBD2 for D (6 bases). Germline V gene sequence: CDR1 SGDLS, CDR2 YYNGEE. The CDR3 has 14 residues. Trimming removed 0 bases from V and 10 bases from J, with 14 bases in between. This chain's CDR3 is CASSVEPSVREQFF. The CDR3 DNA reads TGTGCCAGCAGCGTAGAACCTAGCGTGCGGGAGCAGTTCTTC.

This clonotype was seen ten or more times. This sequence joins TRBV7-2 and TRBJ2-3, with D unclear. Germline V gene data show CDR1 as SGHTA and CDR2 as FQGNSA. The V and J ends lost 5 bases and 0 bases respectively, with 9 bases between them. The CDR3 extends over 14 amino acids. The CDR3 DNA is TGTGCCAGCAGCCCCTCGGGTAGCACAGATACGCAGTATTTT. It codes for CASSPSGSTDTQYF.

The V call is TRBV27, the J call TRBJ2-5, with 13 bases identical to TRBD2. V trimming: 5 bases; J trimming: 5 bases; junction bases outside the gene matches: 8. The germline V gene has CDR1 MNHEY and CDR2 SMNVEV (reference sequence). The CDR3 is made up of 16 amino acids. Here the CDR3 reads CASSPRLAGGPETQYF. DNA of the CDR3: TGTGCCAGCAGTCCCCGACTAGCGGGGGGTCCGGAGACCCAGTACTTC.

The chain uses TRBV20-1 and TRBJ2-5; unclear D gene. Trimming removed 3 bases at V and 5 bases at J, with 13 bases between. Germline assignment: CDR1 DFQATT and CDR2 SNEGSKA (reference sequence). The CDR3 loop spans 13 amino acids. For the CDR3, the DNA is TGCAGTGCTAGGAGGCCTCCCGCCGAGACCCAGTACTTC. Encoded protein: CSARRPPAETQYF.

The chain links TRBV7-9 to TRBJ1-4; D ambiguous. Germline V gene lookup returns CDR1 SEHNR and CDR2 FQNEAQ (reference sequence). CDR3 length: 11 amino acids. Trimming took 7 bases from V and 5 from J, leaving 5 bases between them. CDR3 in DNA: TGTGCCAGCACCCGGAATGAAAAACTGTTTTTT. Protein: CASTRNEKLFF.

This clonotype was detected once. This chain joins TRBV27 and TRBJ2-5, with a tentative D call TRBD2 (7 bases). Trimming pared 5 bases from V and 4 bases from J, leaving 17 bases between. This CDR3 contains 15 residues. Looked up from germline, CDR1 is MNHEY and CDR2 is SMNVEV (reference sequence). The CDR3 loop is CASSPGRGGGETQYF. The DNA for the CDR3 is TGTGCCAGCAGTCCCGGCAGGGGCGGGGGAGAGACCCAGTACTTC.